Below are 5 T cell receptor delta chains sequenced from a single sample in a study of γδ T cells in repeated Plasmodium falciparum infection. Bulk repertoires came from Vgamma9/Vdelta2+ or Vdelta2-negative gammadelta T cells flow-sorted from PBMC. TCRdb applied CATT to the multiplex PCR reads for clone calling. Of some 100,000 delta-chain clones listed, 1.4% are singletons. Sequencing input: gamma-delta T cells from blood. Every receptor here comes from a pool of human donors (malaria-infected and uninfected, not separated).

As concerns this clone: The protein TCRdb lists belongs to a much larger clone and differs from this DNA's translation at residue 5, which points to a read error; the protein shown is made from the DNA. This rearrangement joins TRDV1 to TRDJ4, with 11 bases matching TRDD3. The J gene was not available in TCRdb and was assigned here by matching the DNA to germline segments. The germline V gene has CDR1 TSWWSYY and CDR2 QGS. Trimming cost V 3 bases and J 3 bases; bases outside gene matches: 36. CDR3 length equals 25 residues. The CDR3 sequence: CALGDPHGRLVPIDHVLGDKGPLIF. The CDR3, as DNA: TGTGCTCTTGGGGATCCCCATGGACGGCTTGTCCCAATCGACCATGTACTGGGGGATAAAGGACCCCTGATCTTT.

Note on this clone: TCRdb attributes to this sequence the protein of a much larger clone, which differs from the DNA translation at residue 3; a read error is likely, and the protein displayed is translated from the DNA. The chain uses TRDV2 and TRDJ1, with 9 nucleotides matching TRDD3. TCRdb supplies no J gene; here it was assigned by aligning the nucleotide sequence to germline. This CDR3 is 17 amino acids long. Germline CDR1 GEAIGNYY, CDR2 EKD. The CDR3 DNA reads as TGTGCCTATGACATGGTAGGGGATACGCGATTCACCGATAAACTCATCTTT. Residues: CAYDMVGDTRFTDKLIF.

There are a few counts of this clone. TCRdb assigns this DNA the protein of a much larger clone, which departs from its translation at residue 10; this likely reflects a read error, and the protein shown comes from translating the DNA. The V and J genes are TRDV1 and TRDJ1; 8 nucleotides line up with TRDD3. V lost 0 bases, J lost 0 bases, and 9 bases stayed unmatched. Germline CDR1 and CDR2: TSWWSYY and QGS. The CDR3 consists of 18 residues. The CDR3 DNA reads as TGTGCTCTTGGGGAACTAGAACTGGGGGGTTTATACACCGATAAACTCATCTTT. Translated, it gives CALGELELGGLYTDKLIF.

This clone was seen more than once but under ten times. With a far larger clone one base away, a read error is the likely cause. This sample also contains other DNA sequences that code for the same CDR3. V and J are TRDV2 and TRDJ1; 7 bases fit TRDD3. The J gene, not given by TCRdb, was assigned here from a germline match of the nucleotide sequence. The germline CDR1 and CDR2 sequences are GEAIGNYY and EKD. The CDR3 covers 18 residues. V shed 5 bases, J shed 0 bases, and the junction held 17 bases outside the gene matches. The CDR3 spells CACGRVVVGGDHTDKLIF. The CDR3 DNA reads TGTGCCTGTGGGCGAGTTGTGGTTGGGGGAGACCACACCGATAAACTCATCTTT.

On this clone: This DNA's translation and the protein TCRdb lists, from a much larger clone, do not match at residue 13, likely due to a read error; the protein shown is translated from the DNA. The chain combines TRDV1 with TRDJ2, with 7 positions matching TRDD3. The CDR3 totals 20 residues. Looked up from germline, CDR1 is TSWWSYY and CDR2 is QGS. After removal of 0 bases from V and 2 bases from J, the junction contained 15 bases not matched to a gene. The CDR3 region is CALGELALLGGGRLTAQLFF. CDR3 sequence (DNA): TGTGCTCTTGGGGAACTAGCCCTACTAGGTGGGGGACGGTTGACAGCACAACTCTTCTTT.